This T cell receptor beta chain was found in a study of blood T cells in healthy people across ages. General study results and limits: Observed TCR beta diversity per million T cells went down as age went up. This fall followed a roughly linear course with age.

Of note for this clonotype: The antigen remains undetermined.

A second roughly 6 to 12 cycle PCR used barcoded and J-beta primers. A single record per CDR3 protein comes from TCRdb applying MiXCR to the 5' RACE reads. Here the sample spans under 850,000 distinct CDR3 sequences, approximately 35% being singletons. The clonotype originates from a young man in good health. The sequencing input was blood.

CDR3 bases: TGTGCCAGCAGTTTTGGCCCGTCCTACAATGAGCAGTTCTTC. It specifies CASSFGPSYNEQFF. The J gene is TRBJ2-1, the V gene TRBV12-3 or TRBV12-4; D is ambiguous. The CDR3 contains 14 residues. Trimming pared 3 bases from V and 1 base from J, leaving 7 bases between.